This TCR beta chain came from a study of blood T cell repertoires in COVID-19. Overall study: Samples of COVID-19 (acute and convalescent) were obtained from the United States, Italy and Spain.

Sequenced by immunoSEQ multiplex PCR; TCRdb stores in-frame clones only, minus some. The table lists 250,000 or so clones, approximately 85% of them singletons. Ages ranged from about 18 to 89 years, with residence in approximately 23 US areas. This CDR3 has 15 amino acids. Germline V lookup: CDR1 LNHDA, CDR2 SQIVND (reference sequence). Trimming at V came to 9 bases and at J to 6 bases, leaving 14 bases not matched to a gene. This rearrangement joins TRBV19 to TRBJ2-1; the match to TRBD1 covers 7 bases. The sample consisted of PBMCs or T cells enriched from blood (not recorded which). This receptor was obtained from a woman aged 50 to 60 who had recovered from COVID-19. In DNA, the CDR3 is TGTGCCAGCCGAAAACAGGGGCAGTTAGGCAATGAGCAGTTCTTC. It translates to CASRKQGQLGNEQFF.